What follows are 26 T cell receptor beta chains derived from one specimen sequenced in a study of blood T cell repertoires in COVID-19. TCRdb's copy holds only in-frame clones and misses some; the assay was immunoSEQ multiplex PCR. The table includes roughly 300,000 clones, around 89% detected once. The sample comprised peripheral blood. These receptors all come from a young man who had recovered from COVID-19.

The chain carries TRBV9 and TRBJ2-7; perhaps TRBD1 as D (5 bases). V was clipped by 2 bases and J by 3 bases, with 12 bases between them. The germline gives CDR1 SGDLS, CDR2 YYNGEE. The CDR3 covers 14 residues. The CDR3 sequence is CASSVRQGNYEQYF. DNA of the CDR3: TGTGCCAGCAGCGTTCGGCAGGGAAACTACGAGCAGTACTTC.

The chain couples TRBV5-1 to TRBJ2-3; possible D gene TRBD1, 8 bases. V was cut by 4 bases and J by 1 base, with 13 bases left in between. CDR1 and CDR2 from the germline V gene are SGHRS and YFSETQ. The CDR3 consists of 15 residues. For the CDR3, the DNA is TGCGCCAGCAGCGGGAGGGGACAGGGCACAGATACGCAGTATTTT. This gives the protein CASSGRGQGTDTQYF.

The chain is built from TRBV28 and TRBJ1-2; possible D gene TRBD1, 5 bases. This CDR3 region has 17 residues. CDR1 is MDHEN, CDR2 SYDVKM, per germline. The V end was cut by 7 bases, the J end by 3 bases, with 24 bases between. The CDR3 spells CASNIGAGGTRYYGYTF. The CDR3 nucleotides read TGTGCCAGCAATATTGGGGCTGGGGGGACCCGGTACTATGGCTACACCTTC.

CDR3 region: CASSLFGGEQAFF. CDR3 DNA sequence: TGTGCCAGCAGCTTGTTTGGAGGCGAGCAAGCTTTCTTT. V usage is TRBV7-9 and J usage is TRBJ1-1; D not resolved. V was shortened by 3 bases and J by 9 bases, with 14 bases between the two germline ends. The CDR3 length is 13 residues. CDR1 SEHNR and CDR2 FQNEAQ come from the germline V gene (reference sequence).

This sequence joins TRBV14 and TRBJ2-1, with a tentative D call TRBD2 (5 bases). The germline gives CDR1 SGHDN, CDR2 FVKESK. CDR3 length: 14 residues. The V end was cut by 1 base, the J end by 6 bases, with 10 bases between. The DNA of the CDR3 is TGTGCCAGCAGCCAAGGGACTCCTCGCAATGAGCAGTTCTTC. It codes for CASSQGTPRNEQFF.

The CDR3 DNA reads TGCAGTGCTAGTGGGCAGGGGGCGCGAGGTAATGAAAAACTGTTTTTT. The encoded protein is CSASGQGARGNEKLFF. The V and J genes are TRBV20-1 and TRBJ1-4, with 8 bases fitting TRBD1. CDR1 is DFQATT and CDR2 is SNEGSKA in the germline V gene (reference sequence). CDR3 length equals 16 residues. The V and J ends lost 3 bases and 4 bases, in that order; junction bases with no gene match: 10.

This chain connects TRBV11-2 to TRBJ2-2; D possibly corresponds to TRBD2 (6 bases). The CDR3 consists of 14 residues. The germline V gene encodes CDR1 SGHAT and CDR2 FQNNGV. The V gene lost 1 base and the J gene lost 6 bases, with 9 bases spanning the gap. This CDR3 reads CASSLVGGAGELFF. As DNA, the CDR3 is TGTGCCAGCAGCTTAGTGGGCGGGGCCGGGGAGCTGTTTTTT.

A single count supports this clone. The chain combines TRBV5-5 with TRBJ1-2; possible D gene TRBD1, 5 bases. Germline V gene data show CDR1 as SGHKS and CDR2 as YYEKEE (reference sequence). Trimming shortened V by 4 bases and J by 1 base, and 14 bases separated the two germline ends. CDR3 size: 15 residues. The CDR3 loop reads CASSPHRTLNYGYTF. The CDR3 DNA reads TGTGCCAGCAGCCCGCACAGGACCCTTAACTATGGCTACACCTTC.

V is TRBV5-1 and J is TRBJ2-7; 9 nucleotides agree with TRBD1. Per the germline V gene, CDR1 is SGHRS and CDR2 is YFSETQ. The CDR3 spans 15 residues. The trim removed 4 bases at V and 6 bases at J, leaving 11 bases unmatched. The chain's CDR3 is CASSPLGTGTIEQYF. Here the CDR3 DNA reads TGCGCCAGCAGCCCCCTTGGGACAGGGACCATCGAGCAGTACTTC.

The chain carries TRBV4-3 and TRBJ2-2; TRBD1 might be the D (6 bases). The ends were cut back, 1 base at V and 0 bases at J, with 9 bases in the middle. Germline lookup yields CDR1 LGHNA and CDR2 YSLEER. CDR3 length equals 16 residues. The CDR3 nucleotides are TGCGCCAGCAGCCAAGCCGGGACAACGAACACCGGGGAGCTGTTTTTT. It encodes CASSQAGTTNTGELFF.

The sample holds a few counts of this clone. The chain carries TRBV19 and TRBJ2-1; perhaps TRBD2 as D (6 bases). The CDR3 has 13 residues. The V end lost 3 bases, the J end lost 9 bases, and 12 bases lay between the germline ends. Germline assignment: CDR1 LNHDA and CDR2 SQIVND (reference sequence). The CDR3 DNA follows: TGTGCCAGTAGTATCGGACTACAGAGTGAGCAGTTCTTC. It specifies CASSIGLQSEQFF. Together with reference TRBV19 and TRBJ2-1, the CDR3 gives the full variable domain: DGGITQSPKYLFRKEGQNVTLSCEQNLNHDAMYWYRQDPGQGLRLIYYSQIVNDFQKGDIAEGYSVSREKKESFPLTVTSAQKNPTAFYLCASSIGLQSEQFFGPGTRLTVL.

This clone was seen only once. This sequence joins TRBV9 and TRBJ2-1; TRBD2 might be the D (5 bases). The length of the CDR3 is 16 residues. Looked up from germline, CDR1 is SGDLS and CDR2 is YYNGEE. Trimming took 3 bases from V and 0 from J, leaving 13 bases between them. The chain's CDR3 is CASSGSPGSSYNEQFF. The CDR3, as DNA: TGTGCCAGCAGCGGATCCCCGGGATCCTCCTACAATGAGCAGTTCTTC.

The gene calls are TRBV7-9 and TRBJ1-2, with TRBD1 as a possible D gene (6 bases). CDR1 and CDR2 from the germline V gene are SEHNR and FQNEAQ (reference sequence). Deletions cut 5 bases from V and 4 bases from J, with 11 bases between. The CDR3 contains 13 residues. The CDR3 is CASSPGVSYGYTF. CDR3 in DNA: TGTGCCAGCAGCCCAGGGGTTAGCTATGGCTACACCTTC.

The chain combines TRBV4-1 with TRBJ1-1, with unresolved D. CDR1 is MGHRA, CDR2 YSYEKL, per germline. Trimming shortened V by 1 base and J by 7 bases, and 13 bases separated the two germline ends. This CDR3 comprises 14 residues. This chain's CDR3 is CASSQVWPLNEAFF. CDR3 sequence (DNA): TGCGCCAGCAGCCAAGTTTGGCCTTTAAATGAAGCTTTCTTT.

V usage is TRBV11-3 and J usage is TRBJ2-1; 9 bases are shared with TRBD1. CDR1 and CDR2 from the germline V gene are SGHNT and YENEEA. The CDR3 length is 18 residues. J lost 7 bases, V lost 0 bases, and 13 bases had no gene match. The CDR3 bases are TGTGCCAGCAGCTTAGATCAAGGAGGGACAGGGTTAGGGAATGAGCAGTTCTTC. It specifies CASSLDQGGTGLGNEQFF.

V gene TRBV9 combines with J gene TRBJ1-5; perhaps TRBD1 as D (5 bases). CDR1 is SGDLS and CDR2 is YYNGEE in the germline V gene. The CDR3 covers 14 residues. V lost 0 bases, J lost 7 bases, and 11 bases lay in between. The CDR3 is CASSVGGVDQPQHF. Here the CDR3 DNA reads TGTGCCAGCAGCGTAGGGGGGGTGGACCAGCCCCAGCATTTT.

The chain uses TRBV11-1 and TRBJ2-1; D possibly corresponds to TRBD2 (6 bases). Trimming shortened V by 4 bases and J by 1 base, and 14 bases separated the two germline ends. Germline V CDR1 and CDR2: SGHAT, FQDESV (reference sequence). This CDR3 is 16 amino acids long. CDR3 in DNA: TGTGCCAGCAGCTCGGTTAGCGGATATTCCTACAATGAGCAGTTCTTC. Its protein is CASSSVSGYSYNEQFF.

The chain couples TRBV10-3 to TRBJ2-7, with D perhaps TRBD1 (6 bases). Germline-derived CDR1 and CDR2 are ENHRY and SYGVKD. The V gene lost 2 bases and the J gene lost 6 bases, with 14 bases spanning the gap. This CDR3 has 14 residues. CDR3 residues: CAISEEQGGSEQYF. The CDR3 region has the DNA TGTGCCATCAGTGAGGAACAGGGCGGTAGCGAGCAGTACTTC.

The chain uses TRBV19 and TRBJ1-5, with unresolved D. Germline CDR1 LNHDA, CDR2 SQIVND (reference sequence). V gave up 3 bases and J gave up 9 bases, with 9 bases separating them. The CDR3 has 12 amino acids. The DNA for the CDR3 is TGTGCCAGTAGTATGGGAGGTAGGCCCCAGCATTTT. This translates into CASSMGGRPQHF.

This clone was seen only once. The chain uses TRBV4-1 and TRBJ2-4; TRBD1 is a possible D gene (6 bases). From germline, CDR1 is MGHRA and CDR2 YSYEKL. V gave up 3 bases and J gave up 0 bases, with 15 bases separating them. This CDR3 region has 17 residues. This CDR3 reads CASSHIQGSLAKNIQYF. The CDR3 DNA follows: TGCGCCAGCAGCCACATCCAGGGGAGTCTAGCCAAAAACATTCAGTACTTC.

This CDR3 is CASSIDPGGGYTF. The CDR3 DNA is TGTGCCAGTAGTATTGATCCAGGGGGTGGCTACACCTTC. V gene TRBV19 combines with J gene TRBJ1-2; the match to TRBD1 covers 7 bases. V lost 3 bases to trimming and J lost 7 bases; unmatched junction nucleotides: 5. The CDR3 is 13 amino acids. Germline values: CDR1 LNHDA, CDR2 SQIVND (reference sequence).

The J gene is TRBJ2-7, the V gene TRBV29-1; a weak D match, TRBD2 (6 bases). In germline, CDR1 is SQVTM, CDR2 ANQGSEA. Trimming took off 4 bases at V and 2 bases at J, with 18 bases between the two ends. The CDR3 spans 15 residues. The DNA for the CDR3 is TGCAGCGTTGCCGGAGGGGACCTGAGGCCCTACGAGCAGTACTTC. Encoded protein: CSVAGGDLRPYEQYF.

The chain uses TRBV10-3 and TRBJ1-4; 7 nucleotides match TRBD1. J was trimmed by 8 bases and V by 3 bases; bases with no gene match: 6. The V gene's germline CDR1 is ENHRY and CDR2 SYGVKD. The CDR3 contains 14 residues. The DNA of the CDR3 is TGTGCCATCAGTGAAGACAGGGCAGGGGAAAAACTGTTTTTT. Translated: CAISEDRAGEKLFF.

The rearrangement uses TRBV11-2 and TRBJ2-1; 9 bases map to TRBD2. The J segment lost 1 base and the V segment lost 2 bases, leaving 6 bases of the junction unmatched. Looked up from germline, CDR1 is SGHAT and CDR2 is FQNNGV. The CDR3 runs 17 residues. Here the CDR3 DNA reads TGTGCCAGCAGCTTACGGGCGGGAGGGATGTCCTACAATGAGCAGTTCTTC. Its protein product is CASSLRAGGMSYNEQFF.

The V call is TRBV6-6, the J call TRBJ2-7; D might be TRBD2 (6 bases). Trimming removed 7 bases from V and 2 bases from J, with 12 bases in between. The CDR3 spans 13 residues. The germline gives CDR1 MNHNY, CDR2 SVGAGI (reference sequence). The CDR3 DNA reads as TGTGCCAGCAAAGGAGGGAAGCCCTACGAGCAGTACTTC. Protein sequence: CASKGGKPYEQYF.

The chain employs TRBV7-9 and TRBJ1-1, with D perhaps TRBD1 (5 bases). V was cut by 6 bases and J by 8 bases, with 13 bases left in between. CDR1 is SEHNR and CDR2 is FQNEAQ in the germline V gene (reference sequence). The CDR3 is 12 residues long. The CDR3 DNA reads as TGTGCCAGCAGTTTCCAGGGTCCCGAAGCTTTCTTT. This translates into CASSFQGPEAFF.